Presented here are 12 T cell receptor beta chains from one specimen sequenced in a study of blood T cell repertoires in COVID-19. The table came from immunoSEQ multiplex PCR; TCRdb's copy has only in-frame clones and leaves some out. Of around 210,000 clones in the sample, 75% to 85% are singletons; the top ten hold roughly 4.6%. Sequencing was performed on peripheral blood. The receptors were sampled from a man aged 45-60 years with COVID-19, enrolled during active disease.

CDR3 DNA sequence: TGCGCCAGCAGCCACAGGGGGCACAATGAGCAGTTCTTC. This codes for CASSHRGHNEQFF. The chain recombines TRBV4-1 with TRBJ2-1; the match to TRBD1 covers 8 bases. The germline V gene encodes CDR1 MGHRA and CDR2 YSYEKL. V lost 3 bases, J lost 5 bases, and 0 bases stayed unmatched. The CDR3 sequence is 13 residues long.

The genes are TRBV29-1 and TRBJ2-1; D uncertain. The CDR3 extends over 10 amino acids. V dropped 4 bases and J dropped 8 bases, with 6 bases sitting between them. The germline V gene encodes CDR1 SQVTM and CDR2 ANQGSEA. CDR3 protein: CSVVVDEQFF. The CDR3 nucleotides are TGCAGCGTTGTTGTCGATGAGCAGTTCTTC.

This rearrangement joins TRBV30 to TRBJ2-1; TRBD1 aligns across 7 bases. CDR3 length: 11 amino acids. Germline CDR1 and CDR2: GTSNPN and SVGIG (reference sequence). Trimming at V came to 4 bases and at J to 15 bases, leaving 9 bases not matched to a gene. The CDR3 DNA reads as TGTGCCTGGAAGACAGGGTTCCGGGGGTTCTTC. Residues: CAWKTGFRGFF. Filled out from reference TRBV30 and TRBJ2-1, the complete variable domain reads SQTIHQWPATLVQPVGSPLSLECTVEGTSNPNLYWYRQAAGRGLQLLFYSVGIGQISSEVPQNLSASRPQDRQFILSSKKLLLSDSGFYLCAWKTGFRGFFGPGTRLTVL.

A single count supports this clone. The junction and the germline gene differ at one end; a read error may be behind it. In DNA, the CDR3 is TGTGCCAGCAGACAAGCCTCTTCAGGACAGGGGGTTTCACCCCTCCACTTT. This translates into CASRQASSGQGVSPLHF. The chain is built from TRBV3-1 (or the pseudogene TRBV3-2) and TRBJ1-6, with TRBD1 matching 10 bases. The CDR3 runs to 17 residues. The germline V gene has CDR1 LGHDT and CDR2 YNNKEL (reference sequence).

The gene calls are TRBV7-6 and TRBJ2-5; D perhaps matches TRBD1 (6 bases). The CDR3 extends over 16 amino acids. V lost 5 bases and J lost 4, with 20 bases in between. Per the germline V gene, CDR1 is SGHVS and CDR2 is FNYEAQ. The CDR3 loop is CASSLRDNQLLETQYF. The CDR3 nucleotides read TGTGCCAGCAGCCTACGGGACAACCAGCTCTTAGAGACCCAGTACTTC.

The chain has TRBV6-5 and TRBJ1-1; weak D call: TRBD1 (5 bases). V lost 0 bases and J 0 bases, leaving 11 bases between the germline ends. The CDR3 is 16 amino acids. Germline CDR1 reads MNHEY; CDR2 reads SVGAGI. CDR3 DNA: TGTGCCAGCAGTTACTCTGGAGGGACTATGAACACTGAAGCTTTCTTT. This codes for CASSYSGGTMNTEAFF.

The J gene is TRBJ1-2, the V gene TRBV7-8; 8 nucleotides match TRBD1. Germline V CDR1 and CDR2: SGHVS, FQNEAQ. The J segment lost 4 bases and the V segment lost 5 bases, leaving 9 bases of the junction unmatched. The CDR3 totals 15 residues. Here the CDR3 reads CASSPRTGKGYGYTF. In nucleotides, the CDR3 is TGTGCCAGCAGCCCAAGGACAGGGAAGGGCTATGGCTACACCTTC.

This chain links TRBV19 with TRBJ1-1; TRBD1 might be the D (5 bases). Trimming stripped 6 bases from V and 0 bases from J, with 11 bases between. CDR1 LNHDA and CDR2 SQIVND come from the germline V gene (reference sequence). The CDR3 runs 14 residues. The chain's CDR3 is CASRTVSMNTEAFF. The DNA for the CDR3 is TGTGCCAGTAGGACAGTTTCCATGAACACTGAAGCTTTCTTT.

This sequence joins TRBV6-1 and TRBJ1-6; the D gene is possibly TRBD1 (5 bases). The V gene's germline CDR1 is MNHNS and CDR2 SASEGT. Deletions cut 3 bases from V and 10 bases from J, with 13 bases between. CDR3 length: 14 amino acids. The CDR3 coding sequence is TGTGCCAGCAGTGAGCTACAGGCAGAGTCACCCCTCCACTTT. Its protein product is CASSELQAESPLHF.

The V call is TRBV5-1, the J call TRBJ2-7, with 7 bases that match TRBD2. The CDR3 contains 15 residues. Germline V gives CDR1 SGHRS, CDR2 YFSETQ. V trimming: 4 bases; J trimming: 4 bases; junction bases outside the gene matches: 11. CDR3: CASSRTWEGGYEQYF. CDR3 DNA: TGCGCCAGCAGCCGGACCTGGGAGGGAGGGTACGAGCAGTACTTC.

The chain is built from TRBV27 and TRBJ1-5; TRBD1 aligns across 9 bases. The V segment lost 4 bases and the J segment 15 bases; nucleotides outside the gene matches: 13. CDR1 MNHEY and CDR2 SMNVEV come from the germline V gene (reference sequence). CDR3 length: 14 amino acids. This CDR3 reads CASSSDRGSFNVHF. The CDR3 nucleotides read TGTGCCAGCAGTTCGGACAGGGGTAGTTTTAATGTGCATTTT.

The chain has TRBV19 and TRBJ2-1; TRBD2 matches at 14 bases. The junction had 11 bases not matched to a gene; V was cut back by 6 bases and J by 10 bases. In germline, CDR1 is LNHDA, CDR2 SQIVND (reference sequence). The CDR3 is 16 amino acids. CDR3 in amino acids: CASRPGTSGGWREQFF. The CDR3 coding sequence is TGTGCCAGTAGACCTGGGACTAGCGGGGGATGGAGGGAGCAGTTCTTC.